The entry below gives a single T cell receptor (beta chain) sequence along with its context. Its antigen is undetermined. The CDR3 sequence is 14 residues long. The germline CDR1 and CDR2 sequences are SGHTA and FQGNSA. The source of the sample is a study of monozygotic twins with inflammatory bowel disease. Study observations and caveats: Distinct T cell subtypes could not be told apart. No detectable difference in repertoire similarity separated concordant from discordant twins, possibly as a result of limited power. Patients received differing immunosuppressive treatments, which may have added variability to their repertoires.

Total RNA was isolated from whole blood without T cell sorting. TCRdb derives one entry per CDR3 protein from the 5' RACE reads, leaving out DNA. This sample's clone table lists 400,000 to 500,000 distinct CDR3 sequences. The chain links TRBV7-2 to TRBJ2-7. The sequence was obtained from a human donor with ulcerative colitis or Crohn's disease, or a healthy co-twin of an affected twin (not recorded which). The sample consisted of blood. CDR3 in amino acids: CASSPYVGPTEQYF. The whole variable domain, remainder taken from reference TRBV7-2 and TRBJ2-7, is GAGVSQSPSNKVTEKGKDVELRCDPISGHTALYWYRQSLGQGLEFLIYFQGNSAPDKSGLPSDRFSAERTGGSVSTLTIQRTQQEDSAVYLCASSPYVGPTEQYFGPGTRLTVT.